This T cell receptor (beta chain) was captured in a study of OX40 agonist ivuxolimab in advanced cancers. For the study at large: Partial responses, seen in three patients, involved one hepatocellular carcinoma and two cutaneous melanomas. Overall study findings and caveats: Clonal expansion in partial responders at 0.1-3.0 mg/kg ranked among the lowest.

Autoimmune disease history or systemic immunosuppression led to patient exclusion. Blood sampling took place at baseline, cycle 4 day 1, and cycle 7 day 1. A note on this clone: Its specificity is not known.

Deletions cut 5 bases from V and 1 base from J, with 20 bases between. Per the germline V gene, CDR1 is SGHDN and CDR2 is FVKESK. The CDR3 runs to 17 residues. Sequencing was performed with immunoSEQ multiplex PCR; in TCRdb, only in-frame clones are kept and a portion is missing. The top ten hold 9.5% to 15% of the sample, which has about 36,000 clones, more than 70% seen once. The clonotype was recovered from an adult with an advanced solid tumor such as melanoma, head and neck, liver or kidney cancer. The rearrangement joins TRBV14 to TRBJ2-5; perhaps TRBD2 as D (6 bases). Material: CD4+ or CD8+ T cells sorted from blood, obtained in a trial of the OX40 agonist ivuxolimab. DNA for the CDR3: TGTGCCAGCAGCAAGCCGACGGTCTCGGGAGCCCAAGAGACCCAGTACTTC. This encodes CASSKPTVSGAQETQYF.